The rows below give T cell receptor beta chains drawn from one sample of a study of OX40 agonist ivuxolimab in advanced cancers. Profiling relied on immunoSEQ multiplex PCR, and the TCRdb table lists in-frame clones only, not all of them. This table holds approximately 82,000 clones, 85% to 95% found once. The source was CD4+ or CD8+ T cells sorted from blood, collected in a trial of the OX40 agonist ivuxolimab. The origin of the receptors is an adult with an advanced solid tumor such as melanoma, head and neck, liver or kidney cancer. Both conserved end residues are part of each CDR3. Fields, in order: J gene, D gene, clone size, V gene, CDR3 DNA, CDR3 protein. D genes are given only for firm matches. For some rows the clone size is stated as once, few or many, or as a class when expanded; others skip it.

j_gene: TRBJ2-2
d_gene: .
abundance: .
v_gene: TRBV25-1
CDR3nt: TGTGCCAGCAGTCCTTATGGAAACACCGGGGAGCTGTTTTTT
CDR3aa: CASSPYGNTGELFF

j_gene: TRBJ2-1
d_gene: .
abundance: once
v_gene: TRBV18
CDR3nt: TGTGCCAGCTCACCGTCGACGCACAGGGCCTACAATGAGCAGTTCTTC
CDR3aa: CASSPSTHRAYNEQFF

j_gene: TRBJ2-4
d_gene: .
abundance: .
v_gene: TRBV4-2
CDR3nt: TGTGCCAGCAGCCATGGGATCGACAGGTTAGCCAAAAACATTCAGTACTTC
CDR3aa: CASSHGIDRLAKNIQYF

j_gene: TRBJ1-2
d_gene: .
abundance: .
v_gene: TRBV6-5
CDR3nt: TGTGCCAGCAGTTACGGGCAGCGGAACTATGGCTACACCTTC
CDR3aa: CASSYGQRNYGYTF

j_gene: TRBJ2-1
d_gene: .
abundance: .
v_gene: TRBV9
CDR3nt: TGTGCCAGCAGCTCTACATTACGTGGGACCCACACCTACAATGAGCAGTTCTTC
CDR3aa: CASSSTLRGTHTYNEQFF

j_gene: TRBJ2-7
d_gene: TRBD1
abundance: .
v_gene: TRBV28
CDR3nt: TGTGCCAGCAGTTTCCCCCACAATGGACAGGGGTTCTACGAGCAGTACTTC
CDR3aa: CASSFPHNGQGFYEQYF

j_gene: TRBJ2-2
d_gene: .
abundance: once
v_gene: TRBV27
CDR3nt: TGTGCCAGCAGTTGGCTGGGGGCGGCCGGGGAGCTGTTTTTT
CDR3aa: CASSWLGAAGELFF

j_gene: TRBJ2-5
d_gene: TRBD1
abundance: .
v_gene: TRBV28
CDR3nt: TGTGCCAGCAGTTCCCGACAGGGGTTTAAGACCCAGTACTTC
CDR3aa: CASSSRQGFKTQYF

j_gene: TRBJ2-5
d_gene: .
abundance: .
v_gene: TRBV6-6
CDR3nt: TGTGCCAGCAGTTACTCCCCGTCCCAGACCCAGTACTTC
CDR3aa: CASSYSPSQTQYF

j_gene: TRBJ2-3
d_gene: .
abundance: .
v_gene: TRBV5-4
CDR3nt: TGTGCCAGCAGCCTCAAAGAACTCCCCGGCACAGATACGCAGTATTTT
CDR3aa: CASSLKELPGTDTQYF

j_gene: TRBJ2-7
d_gene: .
abundance: .
v_gene: TRBV7-8
CDR3nt: TGTGCCAGCAGCCCCCCTCTTGGGACGGTAACCTACGAGCAGTACTTC
CDR3aa: CASSPPLGTVTYEQYF

j_gene: TRBJ2-7
d_gene: .
abundance: once
v_gene: TRBV27
CDR3nt: TGTGCCAGCAGTTTAGGACAACCCTACGAGCAGTACTTC
CDR3aa: CASSLGQPYEQYF

j_gene: TRBJ2-1
d_gene: .
abundance: .
v_gene: TRBV9
CDR3nt: TGTGCCAGCAGCGTAGGAGGGAGCAGTGACAATGAGCAGTTCTTC
CDR3aa: CASSVGGSSDNEQFF

j_gene: TRBJ1-4
d_gene: TRBD1
abundance: .
v_gene: TRBV7-8
CDR3nt: TGTGCCAGCAGCTTAGCCGGTGGGACAGGGGGTGAAAAACTGTTTTTT
CDR3aa: CASSLAGGTGGEKLFF

j_gene: TRBJ2-1
d_gene: TRBD2
abundance: .
v_gene: TRBV4-3
CDR3nt: TGCGCCAGCAGCCCCCGGTTAGCGGGAGTTGCGAACTACAATGAGCAGTTCTTC
CDR3aa: CASSPRLAGVANYNEQFF

j_gene: TRBJ2-1
d_gene: .
abundance: .
v_gene: TRBV7-3
CDR3nt: TGTGCCAGCAGCTTAATATCGAGCTCCTACAATGAGCAGTTCTTC
CDR3aa: CASSLISSSYNEQFF

j_gene: TRBJ2-7
d_gene: .
abundance: .
v_gene: TRBV7-2
CDR3nt: TGTGCCAGCAGCTTTAGGCGCCACGAGCAGTACTTC
CDR3aa: CASSFRRHEQYF

j_gene: TRBJ1-2
d_gene: TRBD1
abundance: .
v_gene: TRBV27
CDR3nt: TGTGCCAGCAGTTTCTACCGGACAGGGAACTATGGCTACACCTTC
CDR3aa: CASSFYRTGNYGYTF

j_gene: TRBJ1-6
d_gene: .
abundance: .
v_gene: TRBV7-3
CDR3nt: TGTGCCAGCAGCTTAGCATCAGGGGAATCACCCCTCCACTTT
CDR3aa: CASSLASGESPLHF

j_gene: TRBJ2-7
d_gene: .
abundance: .
v_gene: TRBV9
CDR3nt: TGTGCCAGCAGCGTAGCTTCAGGGAGGTACGAGCAGTACTTC
CDR3aa: CASSVASGRYEQYF

j_gene: TRBJ2-1
d_gene: TRBD2
abundance: .
v_gene: TRBV10-1
CDR3nt: TGCGCCAGCAGTGAGTTTCAGGGACTAGCGGGGGAGAGTGAGCAGTTCTTC
CDR3aa: CASSEFQGLAGESEQFF

j_gene: TRBJ1-2
d_gene: .
abundance: .
v_gene: TRBV6-1
CDR3nt: TGTGCCAGCAGTGAATTTCCCGAGTCCGGGGATGGCTACACCTTC
CDR3aa: CASSEFPESGDGYTF

j_gene: TRBJ1-1
d_gene: .
abundance: .
v_gene: TRBV6-5
CDR3nt: TGTGCCAGCAGCACCCACAGGGTGAGGACTGAAGCTTTCTTT
CDR3aa: CASSTHRVRTEAFF

j_gene: TRBJ2-7
d_gene: TRBD2
abundance: .
v_gene: TRBV7-2
CDR3nt: TGTGCCAGCAGCTACATTAGCGGGGGGCCCTACGAGCAGTACTTC
CDR3aa: CASSYISGGPYEQYF

j_gene: TRBJ2-3
d_gene: .
abundance: .
v_gene: TRBV7-8
CDR3nt: TGTGCCAGCAGCTTAGTGGCAGGGCCCACAGATACGCAGTATTTT
CDR3aa: CASSLVAGPTDTQYF

j_gene: TRBJ2-7
d_gene: TRBD1
abundance: .
v_gene: TRBV18
CDR3nt: TGTGCCAGCTCACCACTCAGGACAGGGAGCTCCTACGAGCAGTACTTC
CDR3aa: CASSPLRTGSSYEQYF

j_gene: TRBJ1-2
d_gene: TRBD1
abundance: .
v_gene: TRBV4-2
CDR3nt: TGTGCCAGCAGCCGGACAGGGGAGGGCTACACCTTC
CDR3aa: CASSRTGEGYTF

j_gene: TRBJ2-7
d_gene: .
abundance: .
v_gene: TRBV27
CDR3nt: TGTGCCAGCAGTTTCGTAGGGGAGCAGTACTTC
CDR3aa: CASSFVGEQYF

j_gene: TRBJ2-5
d_gene: .
abundance: .
v_gene: TRBV7-6
CDR3nt: TGTGCCAGCAGCTTAGCGATCAGTCAGGGGTGGGAGACCCAGTACTTC
CDR3aa: CASSLAISQGWETQYF

j_gene: TRBJ2-1
d_gene: TRBD1
abundance: .
v_gene: TRBV12-5
CDR3nt: TGTGCTAGTGGCAGGGGACAGGGGGACGATGAGCAGTTCTTC
CDR3aa: CASGRGQGDDEQFF

j_gene: TRBJ1-2
d_gene: TRBD1
abundance: .
v_gene: TRBV20-1
CDR3nt: TGCTCCGACAGGGGGTCCGGCTACACCTTC
CDR3aa: CSDRGSGYTF

j_gene: TRBJ1-1
d_gene: .
abundance: .
v_gene: TRBV5-1
CDR3nt: TGCGCCAGCAGCTTGGAGGCAGGAAGCATGAACACTGAAGCTTTCTTT
CDR3aa: CASSLEAGSMNTEAFF

j_gene: TRBJ2-5
d_gene: .
abundance: .
v_gene: TRBV5-1
CDR3nt: TGCGCCAGCAGCTTGGAGGTGGGGGTGCGGGAGACCCAGTACTTC
CDR3aa: CASSLEVGVRETQYF

j_gene: TRBJ2-7
d_gene: TRBD1
abundance: .
v_gene: TRBV19
CDR3nt: TGTGCCAGTAGTATCCGGGACAGGGGCAACGAGCAGTACTTC
CDR3aa: CASSIRDRGNEQYF

j_gene: TRBJ2-3
d_gene: TRBD1
abundance: once
v_gene: TRBV4-3
CDR3nt: TGCGCCAGCAGCCAAGAGGCCTCGACAGGGAAAAGCACAGATACGCAGTATTTT
CDR3aa: CASSQEASTGKSTDTQYF

j_gene: TRBJ2-1
d_gene: TRBD2
abundance: .
v_gene: TRBV7-9
CDR3nt: TGTGCCAGCAACGGGGAGGGCCCTACGTTGGAGCAGTTCTTC
CDR3aa: CASNGEGPTLEQFF

j_gene: TRBJ2-7
d_gene: TRBD2
abundance: .
v_gene: TRBV19
CDR3nt: TGTGCCAGTAGCCCTGGACTAGCGGCCTACGAGCAGTACTTC
CDR3aa: CASSPGLAAYEQYF

j_gene: TRBJ2-4
d_gene: .
abundance: .
v_gene: TRBV6-5
CDR3nt: TGTGCCAGCAGTTACTGGGACGGCCGCCAAAACATTCAGTACTTC
CDR3aa: CASSYWDGRQNIQYF

j_gene: TRBJ2-7
d_gene: TRBD1
abundance: .
v_gene: TRBV25-1
CDR3nt: TGTGCCAGCAGTCTCGACAGGGGATCCCCTTTGAGGGAGCAGTACTTC
CDR3aa: CASSLDRGSPLREQYF

j_gene: TRBJ1-1
d_gene: TRBD1
abundance: .
v_gene: TRBV4-1
CDR3nt: TGCGCCAGCAGCCTCTTTGGACAGGAGATGACTGAAGCTTTCTTT
CDR3aa: CASSLFGQEMTEAFF

j_gene: TRBJ2-2
d_gene: .
abundance: .
v_gene: TRBV7-9
CDR3nt: TGTGCCAGCTCCGGGACTCTAAACACCGGGGAGCTGTTTTTT
CDR3aa: CASSGTLNTGELFF

j_gene: TRBJ1-1
d_gene: TRBD1
abundance: .
v_gene: TRBV7-2
CDR3nt: TGTGCCAGCAGCTTAGCACGGACAGGGTTGACTGAAGCTTTCTTT
CDR3aa: CASSLARTGLTEAFF

j_gene: TRBJ1-4
d_gene: .
abundance: once
v_gene: TRBV2
CDR3nt: TGTGCCAGCGCTGCGGAAAAACTGTTTTTT
CDR3aa: CASAAEKLFF

j_gene: TRBJ2-3
d_gene: TRBD2
abundance: .
v_gene: TRBV5-6
CDR3nt: TGTGCCAGCAGCTTGGGGCTAGCGGAGTTCACAGATACGCAGTATTTT
CDR3aa: CASSLGLAEFTDTQYF

j_gene: TRBJ2-7
d_gene: .
abundance: .
v_gene: TRBV7-3
CDR3nt: TGTGCCAGCAGCTTAGGCAGGGGAGGACTACTCGAGCAGTACTTC
CDR3aa: CASSLGRGGLLEQYF

j_gene: TRBJ2-7
d_gene: .
abundance: .
v_gene: TRBV6-6
CDR3nt: TGTGCCAGCAGTCAGTACGAGCAGTACTTC
CDR3aa: CASSQYEQYF

j_gene: TRBJ2-1
d_gene: .
abundance: .
v_gene: TRBV28
CDR3nt: TGTGCCAGCAGTCCCCGGGGTCCAGAGCAGTTCTTC
CDR3aa: CASSPRGPEQFF

j_gene: TRBJ2-7
d_gene: .
abundance: once
v_gene: TRBV4-1
CDR3nt: TGCGCCAGCAGCCAAATGGGCAGGGGCTACGAGCAGTACTTC
CDR3aa: CASSQMGRGYEQYF

j_gene: TRBJ1-2
d_gene: .
abundance: .
v_gene: TRBV5-1
CDR3nt: TGCGCCAGCAGGGAGGGTTCTAACTATGGCTACACCTTC
CDR3aa: CASREGSNYGYTF

j_gene: TRBJ2-1
d_gene: TRBD2
abundance: once
v_gene: TRBV7-3
CDR3nt: TGTGCCAGCAGCCGGACTAGCTTACGCGAGCAGTTCTTC
CDR3aa: CASSRTSLREQFF

j_gene: TRBJ2-7
d_gene: .
abundance: .
v_gene: TRBV5-4
CDR3nt: TGTGCCAGCAGCGACGGTTACCTCAACGAGCAGTACTTC
CDR3aa: CASSDGYLNEQYF

j_gene: TRBJ1-5
d_gene: .
abundance: .
v_gene: TRBV7-9
CDR3nt: TGTGCCAGCAGCCCCATGACAGGCAATCAGCCCCAGCATTTT
CDR3aa: CASSPMTGNQPQHF